Detailed here is one T cell receptor beta chain. TCRdb's table, derived via immunoSEQ multiplex PCR, lists solely in-frame clones and lacks some. The sample carries around 46,000 clones, about 89% recorded once. The sample comes from a study of blood T cell repertoires in COVID-19. In the study overall: The cDNA or gDNA used as material had been derived from T cells, B-cell-depleted T cells, or PBMCs.

Germline loops: CDR1 KGHSH, CDR2 LQKENI. Trimming cost V 7 bases and J 0 bases; bases outside gene matches: 8. The CDR3 covers 18 residues. The clonotype comes from a human donor in a cohort sampled during active COVID-19. The sequenced sample was peripheral blood. This rearrangement joins TRBV18 to TRBJ2-6; 11 positions match TRBD2. The CDR3 DNA sequence: TGTGCCAGCTTGCTAATAGCGGGAGGGATCTCTGGGGCCAACGTCCTGACTTTC. This encodes CASLLIAGGISGANVLTF.